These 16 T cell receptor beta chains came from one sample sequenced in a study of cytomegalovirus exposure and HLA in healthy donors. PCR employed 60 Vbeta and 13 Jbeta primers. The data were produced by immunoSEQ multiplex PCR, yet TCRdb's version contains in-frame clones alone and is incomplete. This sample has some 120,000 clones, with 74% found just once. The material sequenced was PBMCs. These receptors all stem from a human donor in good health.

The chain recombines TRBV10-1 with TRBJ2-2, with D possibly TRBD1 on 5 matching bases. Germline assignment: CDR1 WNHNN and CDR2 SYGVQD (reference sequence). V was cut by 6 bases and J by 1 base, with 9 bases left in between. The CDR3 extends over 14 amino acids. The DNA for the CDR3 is TGCGCCAGCAGCCACGACAGGAACACCGGGGAGCTGTTTTTT. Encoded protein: CASSHDRNTGELFF.

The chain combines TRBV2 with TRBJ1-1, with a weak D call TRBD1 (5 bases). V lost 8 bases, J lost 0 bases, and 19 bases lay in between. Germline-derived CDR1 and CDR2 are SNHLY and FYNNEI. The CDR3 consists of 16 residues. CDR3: CASHNPGRQMNTEAFF. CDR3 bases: TGTGCCAGCCACAACCCAGGGCGGCAGATGAACACTGAAGCTTTCTTT.

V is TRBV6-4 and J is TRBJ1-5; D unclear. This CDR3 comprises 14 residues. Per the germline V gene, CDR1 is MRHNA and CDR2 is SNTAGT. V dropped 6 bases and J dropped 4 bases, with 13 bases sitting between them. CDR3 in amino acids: CASSPDIQNQPQHF. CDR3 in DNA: TGTGCCAGCAGCCCCGACATACAAAATCAGCCCCAGCATTTT.

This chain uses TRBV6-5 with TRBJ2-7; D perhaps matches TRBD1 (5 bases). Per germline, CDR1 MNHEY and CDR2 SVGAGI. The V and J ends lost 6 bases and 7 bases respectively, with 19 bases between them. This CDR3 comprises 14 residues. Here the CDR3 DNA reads TGTGCCAGCAGCCTGGACACCGGAAAAAGAGAGCAGTACTTC. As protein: CASSLDTGKREQYF.

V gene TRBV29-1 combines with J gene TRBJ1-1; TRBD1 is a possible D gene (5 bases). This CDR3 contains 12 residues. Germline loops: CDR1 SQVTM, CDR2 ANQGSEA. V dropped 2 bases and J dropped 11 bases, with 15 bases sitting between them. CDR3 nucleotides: TGCAGCGTTGAACAGGGAAGGTCCAGGGCTTTCTTT. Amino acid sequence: CSVEQGRSRAFF.

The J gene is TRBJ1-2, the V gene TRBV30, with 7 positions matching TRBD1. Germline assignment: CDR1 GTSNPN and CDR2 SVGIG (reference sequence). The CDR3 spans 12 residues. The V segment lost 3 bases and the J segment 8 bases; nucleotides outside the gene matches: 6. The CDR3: CAWREQGGGYTF. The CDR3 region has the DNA TGTGCCTGGAGGGAGCAGGGGGGCGGCTACACCTTC.

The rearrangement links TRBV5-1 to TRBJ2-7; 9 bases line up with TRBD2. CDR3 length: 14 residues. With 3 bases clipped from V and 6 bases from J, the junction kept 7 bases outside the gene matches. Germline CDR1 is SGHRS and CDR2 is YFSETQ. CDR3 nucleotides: TGCGCCAGCAGCTCGGCGGGGGGGACTACCGAGCAGTACTTC. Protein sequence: CASSSAGGTTEQYF.

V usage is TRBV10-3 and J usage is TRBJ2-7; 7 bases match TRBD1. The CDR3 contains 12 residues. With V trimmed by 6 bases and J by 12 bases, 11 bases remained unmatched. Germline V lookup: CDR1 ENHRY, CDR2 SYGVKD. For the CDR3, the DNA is TGTGCCATCAGCCCCTCCGACAGGGACCGGTACTTC. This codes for CAISPSDRDRYF.

The CDR3 region is CSVELLAGSSYEQYF. In DNA, the CDR3 is TGCAGCGTTGAATTGTTAGCGGGATCCTCCTACGAGCAGTACTTC. The V gene is TRBV29-1, the J gene TRBJ2-7; 8 nucleotides line up with TRBD2. CDR3 size: 15 residues. V was pared by 2 bases and J by 0 bases, with 6 bases of the junction left unmatched. Germline loops: CDR1 SQVTM, CDR2 ANQGSEA.

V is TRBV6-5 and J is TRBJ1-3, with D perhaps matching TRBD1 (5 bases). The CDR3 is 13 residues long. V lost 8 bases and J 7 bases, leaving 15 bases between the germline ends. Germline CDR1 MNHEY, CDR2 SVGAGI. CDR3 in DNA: TGTGCCAGCCAAGGCCCTGGGGGGAACACCATATATTTT. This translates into CASQGPGGNTIYF.

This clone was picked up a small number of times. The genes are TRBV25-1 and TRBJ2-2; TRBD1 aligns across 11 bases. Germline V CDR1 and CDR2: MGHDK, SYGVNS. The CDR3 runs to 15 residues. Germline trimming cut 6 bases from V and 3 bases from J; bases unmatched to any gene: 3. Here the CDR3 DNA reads TGTGCCAGCAGAGTGGGACAGGGGGACACCGGGGAGCTGTTTTTT. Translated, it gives CASRVGQGDTGELFF.

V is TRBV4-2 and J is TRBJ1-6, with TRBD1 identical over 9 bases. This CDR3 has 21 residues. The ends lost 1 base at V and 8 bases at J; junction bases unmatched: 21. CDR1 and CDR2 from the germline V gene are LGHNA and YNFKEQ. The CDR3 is CASSQVWTGQGQLGFHSPLHF. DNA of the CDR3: TGTGCCAGCAGCCAAGTGTGGACCGGACAGGGGCAACTCGGATTCCATTCACCCCTCCACTTT.

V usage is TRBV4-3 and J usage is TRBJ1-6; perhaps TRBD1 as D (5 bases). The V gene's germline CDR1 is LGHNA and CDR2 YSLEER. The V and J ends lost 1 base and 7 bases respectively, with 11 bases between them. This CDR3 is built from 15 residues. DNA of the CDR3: TGCGCCAGCAGCCAAGGGGGGGTGATGAATTCACCCCTCCACTTT. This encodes CASSQGGVMNSPLHF.

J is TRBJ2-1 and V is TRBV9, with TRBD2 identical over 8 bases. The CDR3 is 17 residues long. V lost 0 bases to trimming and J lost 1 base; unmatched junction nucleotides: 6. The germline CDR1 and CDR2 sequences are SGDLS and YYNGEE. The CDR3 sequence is CASSVEGGGLSYNEQFF. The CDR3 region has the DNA TGTGCCAGCAGCGTAGAGGGCGGGGGGCTTTCCTACAATGAGCAGTTCTTC. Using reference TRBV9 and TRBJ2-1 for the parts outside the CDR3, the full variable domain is DSGVTQTPKHLITATGQRVTLRCSPRSGDLSVYWYQQSLDQGLQFLIQYYNGEERAKGNILERFSAQQFPDLHSELNLSSLELGDSALYFCASSVEGGGLSYNEQFFGPGTRLTVL.

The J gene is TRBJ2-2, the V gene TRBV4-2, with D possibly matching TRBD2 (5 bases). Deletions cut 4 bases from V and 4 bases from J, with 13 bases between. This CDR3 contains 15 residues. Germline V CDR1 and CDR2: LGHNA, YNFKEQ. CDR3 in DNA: TGTGCCAGCAGCCCCGATGCAGCGGCCACCGGGGAGCTGTTTTTT. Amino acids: CASSPDAAATGELFF.

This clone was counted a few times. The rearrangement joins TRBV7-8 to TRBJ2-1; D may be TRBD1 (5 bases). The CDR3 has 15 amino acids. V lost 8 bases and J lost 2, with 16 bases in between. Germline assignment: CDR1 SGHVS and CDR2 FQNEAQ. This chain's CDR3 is CASEQGSRPYNEQFF. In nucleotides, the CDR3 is TGTGCCAGCGAGCAGGGTAGCAGGCCCTACAATGAGCAGTTCTTC.